The 14 T cell receptor beta chains reported below all come from one sample, sequenced in a study of beta chain features in type 1 diabetes listed by TCRdb under 2018. Library creation used the immunoSEQ multiplex PCR assay. The High Capacity cDNA Reverse Transcription Kit was used to reverse transcribe all of the isolated RNA, meaning that expressed TCRB transcripts were what got sequenced. This immuneACCESS table, as held by TCRdb, lists in-frame sequences with V and J called but not all clones. Of the missing ones, under half trace to an unresolved V gene in checked studies; the others have no known cause. For this sample there are 250,000 to 300,000 clones; 8% appear just once. About 0.93% of the sample goes to the ten largest clones. Source material: central memory CD4+ T cells from blood. These receptors all stem from a woman younger than 35 in good health.

This chain uses TRBV2 with TRBJ1-1; D may be TRBD1 (5 bases). Germline V gives CDR1 SNHLY, CDR2 FYNNEI. The CDR3 spans 12 residues. Trimming cost V 7 bases and J 3 bases, with 9 bases left between them. The CDR3 DNA sequence: TGTGCCAGCATGCAGGGCCACACTGAAGCTTTCTTT. Amino acids: CASMQGHTEAFF.

This clone was seen a handful of times. The rearrangement joins TRBV9 to TRBJ2-3; tentatively, D is TRBD1 or TRBD2 (5 bases each). Deletions cut 0 bases from V and 5 bases from J, with 16 bases between. The CDR3 consists of 16 residues. Germline V CDR1 and CDR2: SGDLS, YYNGEE. This chain's CDR3 is CASSVDGSLRGDTQYF. CDR3 DNA sequence: TGTGCCAGCAGCGTAGACGGTAGCCTGAGGGGAGATACGCAGTATTTT.

This sequence joins TRBV7-8 and TRBJ1-5, with a tentative D call TRBD1 (5 bases). The CDR3 has 16 amino acids. Trimming cost V 1 base and J 0 bases, with 10 bases left between them. CDR1 and CDR2 (germline): SGHVS, FQNEAQ. The CDR3 DNA follows: TGTGCCAGCAGCTTAGACGGCAGGGCTAGCAATCAGCCCCAGCATTTT. Its translation: CASSLDGRASNQPQHF.

V and J are TRBV14 and TRBJ2-2, with 14 bases that match TRBD2. V was pared by 5 bases and J by 5 bases, with 7 bases of the junction left unmatched. Germline-derived CDR1 and CDR2 are SGHDN and FVKESK. The CDR3 covers 17 residues. The CDR3 reads CASSKGTSGSITGELFF. The CDR3 coding sequence is TGTGCCAGCAGCAAGGGGACTAGCGGGAGTATAACCGGGGAGCTGTTTTTT.

This clone was counted ten times or more. The chain couples TRBV23-1 to TRBJ2-5; 7 nucleotides align to TRBD2. TRBV23-1 has ORF status, its function being uncertain. J gave up 5 bases and V 4 bases, and 10 bases lay outside the gene matches. This CDR3 has 15 residues. The CDR3 spells CASSPGGEIRETQYF. The DNA for the CDR3 is TGCGCCAGCAGTCCTGGGGGGGAGATTAGGGAGACCCAGTACTTC.

There are a few counts of this clone. The J gene is TRBJ2-7, the V gene TRBV25-1, with D hard to call. The CDR3 is 14 residues long. Trimming took 4 bases from V and 2 from J, leaving 12 bases between them. Per germline, CDR1 MGHDK and CDR2 SYGVNS. The CDR3 protein is CASSGIRPPYEQYF. The CDR3 region has the DNA TGTGCCAGCAGTGGAATAAGGCCTCCCTACGAGCAGTACTTC.

This rearrangement joins TRBV25-1 to TRBJ1-1; TRBD1 is a possible D gene (6 bases). The germline V gene has CDR1 MGHDK and CDR2 SYGVNS. With 7 bases removed from V and 3 bases from J, the gap between germline ends came to 15 bases. The CDR3 is 14 amino acids. The CDR3 DNA follows: TGTGCCAGCACCAATACAGGGATAGACACTGAAGCTTTCTTT. Translation gives CASTNTGIDTEAFF.

Only one count was recorded for this clone. The gene calls are TRBV7-9 and TRBJ2-2, with D maybe TRBD1 (5 bases). There are 13 residues in the CDR3. With 2 bases removed from V and 7 bases from J, the gap between germline ends came to 8 bases. Germline CDR1 is SEHNR and CDR2 is FQNEAQ (reference sequence). Here the CDR3 DNA reads TGTGCCAGCAGCTTACCAGGGAACGGGGAGCTGTTTTTT. Its protein is CASSLPGNGELFF.

There are a few counts of this clone. V and J are TRBV4-1 and TRBJ1-2; D is uncertain. The CDR3 has 13 amino acids. V lost 0 bases to trimming and J lost 8 bases, with 10 bases between them. Germline lookup yields CDR1 MGHRA and CDR2 YSYEKL. As DNA, the CDR3 is TGCGCCAGCAGCCAAGATGGGTGGGGAGGCTACACCTTC. Protein sequence: CASSQDGWGGYTF.

The rearrangement uses TRBV19 and TRBJ2-5, with TRBD2 as a possible D gene (6 bases). The CDR3 runs 12 residues. The germline V and J ends were trimmed by 6 bases and 4 bases, with 9 bases remaining between them. The germline V gene encodes CDR1 LNHDA and CDR2 SQIVND (reference sequence). For the CDR3, the DNA is TGTGCCAGTAGGCAGGGAGGAGAGACCCAGTACTTC. Its protein product is CASRQGGETQYF.

This clone appeared a few times. The genes are TRBV7-3 and TRBJ1-1, with TRBD1 as a possible D gene (5 bases). The ends were cut back, 1 base at V and 9 bases at J, with 12 bases in the middle. Germline V gives CDR1 SGHTA, CDR2 FQGTGA. The CDR3 spans 13 residues. CDR3 loop: CASSLNQAGQAFF. DNA for the CDR3: TGTGCCAGCAGCTTAAACCAGGCAGGGCAAGCTTTCTTT.

V usage is TRBV19 and J usage is TRBJ1-2, with D possibly matching TRBD1 (6 bases). Deletions cut 6 bases from V and 4 bases from J, with 15 bases between. The CDR3 contains 14 residues. CDR1 LNHDA and CDR2 SQIVND come from the germline V gene (reference sequence). This CDR3 is CASRPGHDFYGYTF. For the CDR3, the DNA is TGTGCCAGTAGACCGGGACACGATTTCTATGGCTACACCTTC.

This clone came up a few times. The CDR3: CASSPGTGMNTGELFF. The CDR3 nucleotides are TGTGCCAGCAGCCCTGGGACAGGAATGAACACCGGGGAGCTGTTTTTT. V and J are TRBV9 and TRBJ2-2, with 8 bases identical to TRBD1. With 4 bases clipped from V and 1 base from J, the junction kept 6 bases outside the gene matches. Germline V lookup: CDR1 SGDLS, CDR2 YYNGEE. The length of the CDR3 is 16 residues.

This clone was seen repeatedly, ten times or more. V and J are TRBV7-9 and TRBJ2-6; D might be TRBD1 (5 bases). V was shortened by 8 bases and J by 0 bases, with 14 bases between the two germline ends. Germline CDR1 SEHNR, CDR2 FQNEAQ (reference sequence). The CDR3 runs to 16 residues. The CDR3 loop reads CASPRGRASGANVLTF. DNA of the CDR3: TGTGCCAGCCCCCGTGGCAGGGCCTCTGGGGCCAACGTCCTGACTTTC.